The 23 T cell receptor beta chains below all came from one sample that was sequenced in a study of cytomegalovirus exposure and HLA in healthy donors listed by TCRdb under 2017. Receptor libraries were prepared by the immunoSEQ multiplex PCR assay. For the multiplex PCR, a mixture combining 60 forward primers for TCR Vbeta segments and 13 reverse primers for TCR Jbeta segments was used. TCRdb provides this immuneACCESS table in a form limited to in-frame rearrangements. Some clones are lacking; in checked studies, under half of them reflect an unresolved V gene, and why the rest are absent is not known. The sample yields 150,000 to 160,000 clones; 82% were counted once. About 7.1% of the sample comes from the top ten. Sequenced: PBMCs. These receptors were taken from a woman aged 45-65 years in good health and CMV-seropositive.

The J gene is TRBJ2-4, the V gene TRBV27; D unresolved. Germline-derived CDR1 and CDR2 are MNHEY and SMNVEV (reference sequence). The V end was cut by 3 bases, the J end by 9 bases, with 12 bases between. The CDR3 is 13 amino acids. This CDR3 is CASSLEPGGIQYF. CDR3 bases: TGTGCCAGCAGTTTGGAACCGGGTGGCATTCAGTACTTC.

This chain joins TRBV5-1 and TRBJ1-4; D might be TRBD1 (6 bases). V lost 4 bases and J lost 4, with 11 bases in between. Germline V gene lookup returns CDR1 SGHRS and CDR2 YFSETQ. This CDR3 has 14 residues. This CDR3 reads CASSTGQFNEKLFF. CDR3 coding DNA: TGCGCCAGCAGCACAGGACAGTTTAATGAAAAACTGTTTTTT.

The chain joins TRBV7-8 to TRBJ2-5, with 9 positions matching TRBD2. The J call may be incorrect, as the DNA end agrees better with TRBJ2-7. The CDR3 consists of 14 residues. Germline V gene lookup returns CDR1 SGHVS and CDR2 FQNEAQ. Written as DNA, the CDR3 is TGTGCCAGCAGCTATGTAGCGGGGGACTACGAGCAGTACTTC. It translates to CASSYVAGDYEQYF.

The chain has TRBV10-2 and TRBJ2-1, with 16 bases identical to TRBD2. Trimming cost V 4 bases and J 8 bases; bases outside gene matches: 14. The germline CDR1 and CDR2 sequences are WSHSY and SAAADI. The CDR3 spans 19 residues. The CDR3: CASSGPGLAGGPLSDEQFF. Here the CDR3 DNA reads TGCGCCAGCAGTGGGCCGGGACTAGCGGGGGGGCCGTTATCTGATGAGCAGTTCTTC.

The genes are TRBV30 and TRBJ1-6; perhaps TRBD1 as D (5 bases). The CDR3 runs 13 residues. Looked up from germline, CDR1 is GTSNPN and CDR2 is SVGIG (reference sequence). V lost 1 base and J lost 13, with 14 bases in between. The CDR3 loop is CAWSDDHRSPLHF. CDR3 in DNA: TGTGCCTGGAGTGATGACCACAGGAGCCCCCTCCACTTT.

The DNA for the CDR3 is TGCGCCAGCAGCTTGGAAGGCGGCAAGGCAGATACGCAGTATTTT. Encoded protein: CASSLEGGKADTQYF. The chain employs TRBV5-1 and TRBJ2-3; unclear D gene. CDR3 length equals 15 residues. The V and J ends lost 0 bases and 4 bases respectively, with 12 bases between them. Germline V CDR1 and CDR2: SGHRS, YFSETQ.

The CDR3 region is CASSPTRDRAEQYF. Written as DNA, the CDR3 is TGTGCCAGCAGCCCAACTAGGGACAGGGCCGAGCAGTACTTC. The chain joins TRBV13 to TRBJ2-7; 9 bases align to TRBD1. Germline V gene lookup returns CDR1 PRHDT and CDR2 FYEKMQ (reference sequence). Unmatched junction bases numbered 8, after V lost 5 bases and J lost 6 bases. The CDR3 spans 14 residues. The full variable domain, its missing parts supplied by reference TRBV13 and TRBJ2-7, is AAGVIQSPRHLIKEKRETATLKCYPIPRHDTVYWYQQGPGQDPQFLISFYEKMQSDKGSIPDRFSAQQFSDYHSELNMSSLELGDSALYFCASSPTRDRAEQYFGPGTRLTVT.

V usage is TRBV19 and J usage is TRBJ2-1; 8 bases agree with TRBD2. The CDR3 has 15 amino acids. V shed 5 bases and J 1 base; nucleotides not matched to a gene: 4. CDR1 and CDR2 from the germline V gene are LNHDA and SQIVND (reference sequence). Here the CDR3 reads CASSQIAGSYNEQFF. CDR3 sequence (DNA): TGTGCCAGTAGTCAGATAGCGGGGTCCTACAATGAGCAGTTCTTC.

In the case of this clone: The germline gene is not matched at one end of the junction; a read error may be the cause. Different DNA sequences within this sample yield the same CDR3. V usage is TRBV6-1 and J usage is TRBJ1-5, with D unresolved. Germline-derived CDR1 and CDR2 are MNHNS and SASEGT. The CDR3 runs to 15 residues. The CDR3 DNA sequence: TGCGCCAGCAGTGATGGCATTAAACCCAATCAGCCCCAGCATTTT. Amino acid sequence: CASSDGIKPNQPQHF.

This chain connects TRBV15 to TRBJ2-3; TRBD2 agrees at 7 bases. Germline assignment: CDR1 LNHNV and CDR2 YYDKDF (reference sequence). With V trimmed by 1 base and J by 6 bases, 4 bases remained unmatched. This CDR3 comprises 14 residues. The CDR3 loop is CATSRGGEGDTQYF. Here the CDR3 DNA reads TGTGCCACCAGCAGAGGAGGGGAGGGGGATACGCAGTATTTT.

The chain is built from TRBV7-5 and TRBJ2-7; the table's D call TRBD1 went unverified against the DNA. TRBV7-5 counts as a pseudogene. CDR3 size: 16 residues. CDR3 sequence (DNA): TGTGCCAGAAGCTTATCGTTATACTCCCAGGCCTACGAGCAGTACTTC. This codes for CARSLSLYSQAYEQYF.

This chain links TRBV11-2 with TRBJ1-5; no reliable D call. Germline-derived CDR1 and CDR2 are SGHAT and FQNNGV. V gave up 3 bases and J gave up 0 bases, with 9 bases separating them. The CDR3 length is 15 residues. DNA of the CDR3: TGTGCCAGCAGCTTTAGGGCGGGTAGCAATCAGCCCCAGCATTTT. This codes for CASSFRAGSNQPQHF. Combining the CDR3 with reference TRBV11-2 and TRBJ1-5 gives the whole variable domain EAGVAQSPRYKIIEKRQSVAFWCNPISGHATLYWYQQILGQGPKLLIQFQNNGVVDDSQLPKDRFSAERLKGVDSTLKIQPAKLEDSAVYLCASSFRAGSNQPQHFGDGTRLSIL.

The chain carries TRBV18 and TRBJ1-1; TRBD1 is a possible D gene (6 bases). Looked up from germline, CDR1 is KGHSH and CDR2 is LQKENI. V shed 6 bases and J shed 4 bases, with 12 bases lying between them. CDR3 length: 13 residues. This chain's CDR3 is CASSPTGTTEAFF. The CDR3 DNA reads TGTGCCAGCTCTCCGACAGGAACCACTGAAGCTTTCTTT.

The CDR3, as DNA: TGTGCCAGCAGCTGGGGACAGGGACTAGATGGCTACACCTTC. The encoded protein is CASSWGQGLDGYTF. This rearrangement joins TRBV5-4 to TRBJ1-2; 9 bases are shared with TRBD1. The V gene end was trimmed by 3 bases and the J gene end by 6 bases; junction bases not matched to a gene: 6. Per the germline V gene, CDR1 is SGHNT and CDR2 is YYREEE (reference sequence). The CDR3 covers 14 residues. Based on the CDR3 plus reference TRBV5-4 and TRBJ1-2, the full variable domain is ETGVTQSPTHLIKTRGQQVTLRCSSQSGHNTVSWYQQALGQGPQFIFQYYREEENGRGNFPPRFSGLQFPNYSSELNVNALELDDSALYLCASSWGQGLDGYTFGSGTRLTVV.

This chain connects TRBV5-1 to TRBJ1-5; D is unclear. The germline V gene has CDR1 SGHRS and CDR2 YFSETQ. This CDR3 region has 13 residues. V dropped 1 base and J dropped 7 bases, with 9 bases sitting between them. The CDR3 nucleotides are TGCGCCAGCAGCTTGAGAGGGCCCCAGCCCCAGCATTTT. It codes for CASSLRGPQPQHF.

The chain combines TRBV5-6 with TRBJ2-7; D gene uncertain. The germline V gene encodes CDR1 SGHDT and CDR2 YYEEEE. This CDR3 comprises 17 residues. V lost 3 bases, J lost 2 bases, and 21 bases lay in between. The CDR3 protein is CASSWRSGRRVAYEQYF. CDR3 nucleotides: TGTGCCAGCAGCTGGCGCAGTGGCAGGCGCGTCGCCTACGAGCAGTACTTC.

A few counts support this clone. Additional DNA sequences in this sample encode the identical CDR3. This sequence joins TRBV7-3 and TRBJ2-3; D not resolved. This CDR3 region has 13 residues. Trimming removed 0 bases at V and 4 bases at J, with 5 bases between. Germline lookup yields CDR1 SGHTA and CDR2 FQGTGA. CDR3 coding DNA: TGTGCCAGCAGCTTAACGAGTCCAGATACGCAGTATTTT. It translates to CASSLTSPDTQYF.

The chain couples TRBV28 to TRBJ2-3; 8 bases match TRBD1. The V gene end was trimmed by 5 bases and the J gene end by 6 bases; junction bases not matched to a gene: 7. The germline gives CDR1 MDHEN, CDR2 SYDVKM. This CDR3 comprises 14 residues. CDR3 sequence (DNA): TGTGCCAGCAGTACCGGACAGGGTCGGGATACGCAGTATTTT. Translated: CASSTGQGRDTQYF.

The rearrangement links TRBV2 to TRBJ1-5; a possible D gene is TRBD1 (6 bases). V was clipped by 6 bases and J by 3 bases, with 12 bases between them. The V gene's germline CDR1 is SNHLY and CDR2 FYNNEI. The CDR3 length is 14 residues. The CDR3 DNA follows: TGTGCCAGCAGCCTGGACAGCTACAATCAGCCCCAGCATTTT. Translation gives CASSLDSYNQPQHF.

The genes are TRBV10-2 and TRBJ2-3; a possible D gene is TRBD2 (6 bases). This CDR3 region has 15 residues. V shed 3 bases and J shed 3 bases, with 13 bases lying between them. The germline CDR1 and CDR2 sequences are WSHSY and SAAADI. The CDR3 spells CASSDLVEGTDTQYF. The CDR3 bases are TGCGCCAGCAGTGACCTCGTGGAGGGGACAGATACGCAGTATTTT.

V usage is TRBV5-6 and J usage is TRBJ2-2; 7 bases agree with TRBD2. Germline CDR1 and CDR2: SGHDT and YYEEEE. The CDR3 loop spans 16 amino acids. Losses at the gene ends were 2 bases for V and 1 base for J; bases not matched to a gene: 5. The CDR3 region has the DNA TGTGCCAGCAGCTTAGGCCCGGGGGGGAACACCGGGGAGCTGTTTTTT. The encoded protein is CASSLGPGGNTGELFF.

The chain recombines TRBV7-9 with TRBJ2-4; 9 nucleotides align to TRBD1. J lost 6 bases, V lost 3 bases, and 3 bases had no gene match. CDR1 is SEHNR and CDR2 is FQNEAQ in the germline V gene (reference sequence). CDR3 length: 14 residues. CDR3 in DNA: TGTGCCAGCAGCTTGGGACAGGGATTAAACATTCAGTACTTC. It specifies CASSLGQGLNIQYF.

This chain uses TRBV6-1 with TRBJ2-7, with TRBD1 identical over 11 bases. V gave up 6 bases and J gave up 3 bases; unmatched junction bases: 4. The germline V gene has CDR1 MNHNS and CDR2 SASEGT. This CDR3 has 14 amino acids. CDR3 sequence: CASRDRGPDYEQYF. The CDR3 coding sequence is TGTGCCAGCAGGGACAGGGGGCCCGACTACGAGCAGTACTTC.